This is a list of T cell receptor beta chains from one sample in a study of shared clonotypes between healthy human individuals. The method was immunoSEQ multiplex PCR; TCRdb's version includes in-frame clones alone and lacks a portion of them. The sample includes 950,000 to 1,200,000 clones, 60% to 80% seen only once; the top ten take more than 0.85%. Sequenced sample: memory CD4+ T cells from PBMCs. These receptors were obtained from a man younger than 35 in good health. Some clones in this sample may be carry-over from other donors' samples. Each CDR3 is given with its conserved first and last residue. Fields, in order: clone size, J gene, V gene, D gene, CDR3 protein, CDR3 DNA. A D gene is named only where the DNA matches it firmly. Part of the rows lack a size; the others show once, few, many or a class for expanded clones.

NA | TRBJ2-5 | TRBV7-8 | NA | CASSFARATGYF | TGTGCCAGCAGCTTCGCGCGCGCCACGGGATACTTC
NA | TRBJ2-2 | TRBV7-9 | TRBD2 | CASSSSGKTGELFF | TGTGCCAGCAGCTCTAGCGGCAAAACCGGGGAGCTGTTTTTT
NA | TRBJ1-2 | TRBV28 | NA | CASSPPEGVGGYTF | TGTGCCAGCAGTCCCCCGGAGGGTGTGGGTGGCTACACCTTC
NA | TRBJ2-5 | TRBV7-7 | TRBD2 | CASMALAGSQETQYF | TGTGCCAGCATGGCCCTAGCGGGATCCCAAGAGACCCAGTACTTC
NA | TRBJ2-7 | TRBV11-2 | TRBD1 | CASSERQGSYEQYF | TGTGCCAGCAGCGAACGACAGGGATCCTACGAGCAGTACTTC
NA | TRBJ2-1 | TRBV5-4 | TRBD2 | CASSIDSGRAHEQFF | TGTGCCAGCAGCATCGATAGCGGGAGGGCTCATGAGCAGTTCTTC
NA | TRBJ2-1 | TRBV7-8 | NA | CASVYGAGPYNEQFF | TGTGCCAGCGTATACGGAGCGGGCCCATACAATGAGCAGTTCTTC
NA | TRBJ2-1 | TRBV5-1 | NA | CASSFSTTLNEQFF | TGCGCCAGCAGCTTTTCGACTACGCTCAATGAGCAGTTCTTC
NA | TRBJ2-5 | TRBV2 | NA | CASRADSEETQYF | TGTGCCAGCAGAGCAGACTCTGAAGAGACCCAGTACTTC
NA | TRBJ2-1 | TRBV13 | NA | CASSPEVVGGAYLNEQFF | TGTGCCAGCAGCCCGGAGGTCGTGGGGGGCGCGTATCTGAATGAGCAGTTCTTC
few | TRBJ2-1 | TRBV18 | NA | CASSRTAASYNEQFF | TGTGCCAGCTCAAGGACTGCGGCCTCCTACAATGAGCAGTTCTTC
NA | TRBJ2-2 | TRBV5-1 | TRBD1 | CASSLDGTGGLTGELFF | TGCGCCAGCAGCTTGGACGGGACAGGGGGCCTTACCGGGGAGCTGTTTTTT
NA | TRBJ2-7 | TRBV11-2 | NA | CASSLVGRNSYEQYF | TGTGCCAGCAGCTTAGTGGGGCGGAACTCCTACGAGCAGTACTTC
NA | TRBJ2-7 | TRBV5-1 | NA | CASSGRTLSSYEQYF | TGCGCCAGCAGCGGCCGTACCCTGAGCTCCTACGAGCAGTACTTC
few | TRBJ1-5 | TRBV19 | TRBD1 | CASSARNRGGSGPQHF | TGTGCCAGTAGTGCGCGCAACAGGGGAGGTAGTGGGCCCCAGCATTTT
once | TRBJ2-5 | TRBV27 | NA | CASSLSRGGGHFTTQETQYF | TGTGCCAGCAGTTTATCGAGGGGGGGAGGGCACTTTACTACTCAAGAGACCCAGTACTTC
NA | TRBJ1-5 | TRBV6-6 | NA | CASSYNAGTNQPQHF | TGTGCCAGCAGTTATAATGCAGGGACTAATCAGCCCCAGCATTTT
few | TRBJ2-3 | TRBV5-4 | NA | CATTRGMGTDTQYF | TGTGCCACCACTCGCGGGATGGGAACAGATACGCAGTATTTT
NA | TRBJ2-1 | TRBV9 | NA | CASSVGRSNEQFF | TGTGCCAGCAGCGTAGGACGGTCGAATGAGCAGTTCTTC
NA | TRBJ2-6 | TRBV28 | NA | CASRTSGANVLTF | TGTGCCAGCAGGACTTCTGGGGCCAACGTCCTGACTTTC
NA | TRBJ1-5 | TRBV6-1 | NA | CASSERAFDSNQPQHF | TGTGCCAGCAGTGAACGGGCATTCGATAGCAATCAGCCCCAGCATTTT
NA | TRBJ2-5 | TRBV4-2 | NA | CASSQGSGSGQETQYF | TGTGCCAGCAGCCAAGGGTCCGGTTCGGGCCAAGAGACCCAGTACTTC
NA | TRBJ2-7 | TRBV5-1 | TRBD2 | CASSPTSGSPLEQYF | TGCGCCAGCAGCCCGACTAGCGGGAGTCCCCTCGAGCAGTACTTC
NA | TRBJ2-5 | TRBV28 | TRBD2 | CASSPTSAKETQYF | TGTGCCAGCAGTCCGACTAGCGCGAAAGAGACCCAGTACTTC
NA | TRBJ2-1 | TRBV5-1 | TRBD2 | CASSSSGSTYNEQFF | TGCGCCAGCAGCTCTAGCGGGAGTACTTACAATGAGCAGTTCTTC
NA | TRBJ1-1 | TRBV6-1 | NA | CASRRERGTEAFF | TGTGCCAGCAGGAGGGAACGGGGCACTGAAGCTTTCTTT
NA | TRBJ2-1 | TRBV6-1 | TRBD2 | CASSERLAGSEQFF | TGTGCCAGCAGTGAACGCCTAGCGGGAAGTGAGCAGTTCTTC
NA | TRBJ2-1 | TRBV7-8 | NA | CASSERRDMSSYNEQFF | TGTGCCAGCAGCGAAAGGCGGGACATGAGCTCCTACAATGAGCAGTTCTTC
NA | TRBJ1-5 | TRBV6-1 | NA | CASSEQGRNQPQHF | TGTGCCAGCAGTGAACAGGGGCGCAATCAGCCCCAGCATTTT
NA | TRBJ1-1 | TRBV5-4 | NA | CASRPRRENTEAFF | TGTGCCAGCAGACCCCGGAGGGAGAACACTGAAGCTTTCTTT
NA | TRBJ1-5 | TRBV28 | NA | CASGGFSNQPQHF | TGTGCCAGCGGGGGGTTCAGCAATCAGCCCCAGCATTTT
NA | TRBJ2-7 | TRBV5-8 | TRBD1 | CASSYAQGTGGYEQYF | TGTGCCAGCAGCTACGCCCAGGGGACAGGGGGATACGAGCAGTACTTC
NA | TRBJ2-7 | TRBV25-1 | NA | CASSGAGRYEQYF | TGTGCCAGCAGTGGCGCAGGACGCTACGAGCAGTACTTC
NA | TRBJ2-7 | TRBV10-3 | TRBD2 | CAISEASGNSYEQYF | TGTGCCATCAGTGAGGCTAGCGGGAACTCCTACGAGCAGTACTTC
NA | TRBJ2-7 | TRBV5-8 | NA | CASSLLGQGEQYF | TGTGCCAGCAGCTTGCTGGGGCAGGGCGAGCAGTACTTC
NA | TRBJ1-4 | TRBV25-1 | NA | CASSGPKYRGNNEKLFF | TGTGCCAGCAGTGGTCCTAAGTACCGGGGGAATAATGAAAAACTGTTTTTT
NA | TRBJ2-2 | TRBV9 | NA | CASSVDGRSIYDGELFF | TGTGCCAGCAGCGTAGATGGCAGATCGATATATGACGGGGAGCTGTTTTTT
NA | TRBJ2-3 | TRBV7-2 | TRBD2 | CASSRAGVRTDTQYF | TGTGCCAGCAGCCGAGCGGGAGTAAGGACAGATACGCAGTATTTT
NA | TRBJ2-2 | TRBV7-2 | NA | CASSLEGDVWSANTGELFF | TGTGCCAGCAGCTTAGAAGGGGACGTGTGGTCCGCGAACACCGGGGAGCTGTTTTTT
many | TRBJ2-3 | TRBV5-1 | TRBD2 | CASSLGGGSRTDTQYF | TGCGCCAGCAGCTTGGGGGGCGGGAGTCGTACAGATACGCAGTATTTT
NA | TRBJ1-4 | TRBV7-3 | NA | CASSQGSSNEKLFF | TGTGCCAGCAGCCAGGGTTCATCTAATGAAAAACTGTTTTTT
NA | TRBJ2-3 | TRBV5-8 | NA | CASSLLYRRSSTDTQYF | TGTGCCAGCAGCTTGCTTTACAGACGAAGCAGCACAGATACGCAGTATTTT
few | TRBJ1-2 | TRBV19 | TRBD1 | CASIPGGGRANYGYTF | TGTGCCAGTATCCCAGGAGGGGGCCGAGCTAACTATGGCTACACCTTC
few | TRBJ1-2 | TRBV10-3 | TRBD1 | CALRGQGATNYGYTF | TGTGCCCTAAGGGGACAGGGGGCGACGAACTATGGCTACACCTTC
many | TRBJ1-1 | TRBV11-2 | NA | CASSPGQNTEAFF | TGTGCCAGCAGCCCGGGACAAAACACTGAAGCTTTCTTT
many | TRBJ2-7 | TRBV18 | TRBD2 | CASSPNVAGFAYEQYF | TGTGCCAGCTCACCAAACGTAGCGGGATTCGCCTACGAGCAGTACTTC
NA | TRBJ2-5 | TRBV4-2 | NA | CASSLEGETQYF | TGTGCCAGCAGCCTGGAGGGGGAGACCCAGTACTTC
NA | TRBJ2-7 | TRBV28 | TRBD1 | CASSFPGTDSYEQYF | TGTGCCAGCAGTTTTCCCGGGACAGACTCCTACGAGCAGTACTTC
many | TRBJ2-2 | TRBV11-2 | TRBD2 | CASSLERGAGELFF | TGTGCCAGCAGCTTAGAGCGGGGGGCCGGGGAGCTGTTTTTT
NA | TRBJ1-3 | TRBV23-1 | NA | CACWRAWGNTIYF | TGCGCCTGCTGGCGGGCCTGGGGAAACACCATATATTTT
NA | TRBJ2-1 | TRBV4-3 | TRBD2 | CASSQGGLAGEGNEQFF | TGCGCCAGCAGCCAAGGGGGACTAGCGGGAGAGGGCAATGAGCAGTTCTTC
NA | TRBJ1-2 | TRBV30 | NA | CAWSVRNNYGYTF | TGTGCCTGGAGTGTACGCAACAACTATGGCTACACCTTC
NA | TRBJ2-3 | TRBV4-2 | TRBD2 | CASSQGTSGYTDTQYF | TGTGCCAGCAGCCAAGGGACTAGCGGCTACACAGATACGCAGTATTTT
many | TRBJ1-4 | TRBV7-8 | NA | CASGARVNEKLFF | TGTGCCAGTGGGGCCAGGGTAAATGAAAAACTGTTTTTT
NA | TRBJ2-7 | TRBV4-2 | TRBD2 | CASSLGAGGPYEQYF | TGTGCCAGCAGCTTAGGAGCGGGAGGGCCGTACGAGCAGTACTTC
NA | TRBJ2-7 | TRBV28 | NA | CASSSPSSLYEQYF | TGTGCCAGCAGCTCCCCATCGTCCCTCTACGAGCAGTACTTC
NA | TRBJ2-1 | TRBV5-1 | TRBD2 | CASSFAASGDRSSYNEQFF | TGCGCCAGCAGCTTTGCGGCTAGCGGGGATCGAAGCTCCTACAATGAGCAGTTCTTC